Reported below is one T cell receptor beta chain. The target antigen is unknown. These data belong to a study of response to subunit inactivated influenza vaccine. Findings and caveats of the study: The authors suggested that every seasonal influenza vaccination recruits few new T cells.

One entry per CDR3 protein results from TCRdb running MiXCR on the RT-PCR reads. The repertoire has about 800,000 distinct CDR3 sequences, around 20% of them found once; the top ten carry about 10%. CDR1 and CDR2 from the germline V gene are KGHDR and SFDVKD. V lost 11 bases to trimming and J lost 7 bases, with 11 bases between them. This CDR3 has 11 residues. The V call is TRBV24-1, the J call TRBJ2-1; D uncertain. This TCR was recovered from a man aged 50 to 60 who received an inactivated influenza vaccine. The sequenced sample was PBMCs from blood, obtained around 5 days after vaccination. The DNA for the CDR3 is TGTGCCATCAATATAGGTAATGAGCAGTTCTTC. As protein: CAINIGNEQFF.